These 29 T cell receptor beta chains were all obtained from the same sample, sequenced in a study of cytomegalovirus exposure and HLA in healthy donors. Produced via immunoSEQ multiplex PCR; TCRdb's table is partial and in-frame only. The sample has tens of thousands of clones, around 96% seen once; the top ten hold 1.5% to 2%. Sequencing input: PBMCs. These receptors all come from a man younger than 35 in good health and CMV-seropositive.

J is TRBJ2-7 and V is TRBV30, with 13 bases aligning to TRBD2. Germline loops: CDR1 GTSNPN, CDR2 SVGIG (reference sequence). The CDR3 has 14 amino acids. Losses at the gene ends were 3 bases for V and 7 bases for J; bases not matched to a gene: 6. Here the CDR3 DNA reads TGTGCCTGGAGCCTCGGACTAGCGGGAGAAGAGCAGTACTTC. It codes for CAWSLGLAGEEQYF.

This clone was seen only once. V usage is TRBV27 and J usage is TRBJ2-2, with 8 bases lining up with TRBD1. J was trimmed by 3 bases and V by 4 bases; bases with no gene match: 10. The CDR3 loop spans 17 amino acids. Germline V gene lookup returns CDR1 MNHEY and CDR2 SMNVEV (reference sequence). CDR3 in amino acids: CASSYQRTGWDTGELFF. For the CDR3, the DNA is TGTGCCAGCAGTTACCAACGGACAGGGTGGGACACCGGGGAGCTGTTTTTT.

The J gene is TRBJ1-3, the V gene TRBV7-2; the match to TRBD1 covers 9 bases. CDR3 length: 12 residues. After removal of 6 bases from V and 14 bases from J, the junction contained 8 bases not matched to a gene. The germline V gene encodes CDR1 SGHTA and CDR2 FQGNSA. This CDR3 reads CASRGQGLGLYF. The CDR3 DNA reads TGTGCCAGCAGGGGACAGGGCCTGGGTTTATATTTT. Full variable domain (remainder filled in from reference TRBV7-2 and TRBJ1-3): GAGVSQSPSNKVTEKGKDVELRCDPISGHTALYWYRQSLGQGLEFLIYFQGNSAPDKSGLPSDRFSAERTGGSVSTLTIQRTQQEDSAVYLCASRGQGLGLYFGEGSWLTVV.

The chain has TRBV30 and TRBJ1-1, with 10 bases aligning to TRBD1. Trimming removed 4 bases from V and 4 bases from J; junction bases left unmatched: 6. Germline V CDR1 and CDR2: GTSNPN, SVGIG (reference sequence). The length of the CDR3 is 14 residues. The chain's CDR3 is CAWTRDRGSTEAFF. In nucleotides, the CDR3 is TGTGCCTGGACCAGGGACAGGGGTAGCACTGAAGCTTTCTTT.

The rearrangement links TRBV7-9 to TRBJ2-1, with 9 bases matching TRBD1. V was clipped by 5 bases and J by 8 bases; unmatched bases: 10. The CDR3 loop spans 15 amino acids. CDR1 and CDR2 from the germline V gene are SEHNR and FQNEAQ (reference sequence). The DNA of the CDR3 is TGTGCCAGCAGCGAACAGGGGGCGATGGGCGATGAGCAGTTCTTC. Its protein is CASSEQGAMGDEQFF.

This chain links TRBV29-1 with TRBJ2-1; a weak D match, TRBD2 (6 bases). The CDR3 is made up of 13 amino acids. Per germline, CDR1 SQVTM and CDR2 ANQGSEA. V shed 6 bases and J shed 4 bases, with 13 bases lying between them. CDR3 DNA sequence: TGCAGCGTCGATCCCGGGGGTTACAATGAGCAGTTCTTC. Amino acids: CSVDPGGYNEQFF.

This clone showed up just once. DNA for the CDR3: TGTGCCAGCAGCGTTTCGTCAAACCCACAGGGGTACGAGCAGTACTTC. Encoded protein: CASSVSSNPQGYEQYF. V is TRBV9 and J is TRBJ2-7; 7 bases map to TRBD1. CDR1 and CDR2 (germline): SGDLS, YYNGEE. The CDR3 runs 16 residues. Trimming at V came to 2 bases and at J to 4 bases, leaving 12 bases not matched to a gene.

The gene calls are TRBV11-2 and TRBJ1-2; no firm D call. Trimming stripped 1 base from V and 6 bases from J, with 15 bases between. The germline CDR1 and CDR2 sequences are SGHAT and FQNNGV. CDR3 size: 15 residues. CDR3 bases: TGTGCCAGCAGCTTAGTCCGTCACCCACCGGATGGCTACACCTTC. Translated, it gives CASSLVRHPPDGYTF.

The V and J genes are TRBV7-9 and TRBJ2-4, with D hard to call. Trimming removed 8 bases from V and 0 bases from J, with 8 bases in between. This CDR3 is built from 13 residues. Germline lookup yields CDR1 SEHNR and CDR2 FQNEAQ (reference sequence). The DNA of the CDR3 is TGTGCCAGCGCACGGTTAGCCAAAAACATTCAGTACTTC. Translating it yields CASARLAKNIQYF.

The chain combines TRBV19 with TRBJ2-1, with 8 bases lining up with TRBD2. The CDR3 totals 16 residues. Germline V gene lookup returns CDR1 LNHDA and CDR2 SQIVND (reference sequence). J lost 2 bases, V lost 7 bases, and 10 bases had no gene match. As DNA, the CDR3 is TGTGCCAGTACCACGAGCGGGGGCGTCCCCTACAATGAGCAGTTCTTC. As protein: CASTTSGGVPYNEQFF.

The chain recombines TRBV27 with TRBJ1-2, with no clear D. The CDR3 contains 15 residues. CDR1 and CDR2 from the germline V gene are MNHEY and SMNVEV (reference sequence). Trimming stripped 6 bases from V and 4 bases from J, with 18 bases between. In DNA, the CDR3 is TGTGCCAGCAGGCCTTTAGGTGAGGGTGGCTATGGCTACACCTTC. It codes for CASRPLGEGGYGYTF.

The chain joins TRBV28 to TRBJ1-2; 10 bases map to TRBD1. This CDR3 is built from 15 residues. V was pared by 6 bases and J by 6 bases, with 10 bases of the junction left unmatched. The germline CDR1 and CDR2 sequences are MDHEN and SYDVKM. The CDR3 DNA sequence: TGTGCCAGCAGGCCATCCGGGACAGGGGAGAATGGCTACACCTTC. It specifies CASRPSGTGENGYTF.

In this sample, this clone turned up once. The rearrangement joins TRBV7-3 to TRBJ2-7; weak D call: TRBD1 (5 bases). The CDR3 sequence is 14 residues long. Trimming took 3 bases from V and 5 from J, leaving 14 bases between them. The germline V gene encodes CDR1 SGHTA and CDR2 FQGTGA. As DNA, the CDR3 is TGTGCCAGCAGCTTGGACACCGATAGGCACGAGCAGTACTTC. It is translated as CASSLDTDRHEQYF. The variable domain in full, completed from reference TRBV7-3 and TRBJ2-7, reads GAGVSQTPSNKVTEKGKYVELRCDPISGHTALYWYRQSLGQGPEFLIYFQGTGAADDSGLPNDRFFAVRPEGSVSTLKIQRTERGDSAVYLCASSLDTDRHEQYFGPGTRLTVT.

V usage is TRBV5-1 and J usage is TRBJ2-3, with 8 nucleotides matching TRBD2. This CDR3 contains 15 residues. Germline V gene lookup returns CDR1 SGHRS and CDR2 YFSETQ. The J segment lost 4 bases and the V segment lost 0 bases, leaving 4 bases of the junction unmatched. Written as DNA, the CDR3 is TGCGCCAGCAGCTTGGGTAGCGGGAACGCAGATACGCAGTATTTT. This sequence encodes CASSLGSGNADTQYF.

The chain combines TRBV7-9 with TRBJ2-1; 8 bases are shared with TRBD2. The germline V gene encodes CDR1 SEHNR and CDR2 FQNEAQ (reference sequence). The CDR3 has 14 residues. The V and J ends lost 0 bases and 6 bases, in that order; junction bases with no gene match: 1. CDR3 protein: CASSLALAGNEQFF. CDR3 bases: TGTGCCAGCAGCTTAGCTCTAGCGGGCAATGAGCAGTTCTTC.

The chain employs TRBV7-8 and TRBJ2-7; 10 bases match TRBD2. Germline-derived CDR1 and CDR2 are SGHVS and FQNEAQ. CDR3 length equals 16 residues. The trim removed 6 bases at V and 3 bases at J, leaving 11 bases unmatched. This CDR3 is CASRPPGLASVYEQYF. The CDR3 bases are TGTGCCAGCAGGCCCCCGGGACTAGCGTCTGTCTACGAGCAGTACTTC.

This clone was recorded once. The CDR3 here is CASSLSRQGSNIQYF. CDR3 nucleotide sequence: TGTGCCAGCAGCTTGTCTCGACAGGGGTCGAACATTCAGTACTTC. The chain has TRBV7-9 and TRBJ2-4, with TRBD1 matching 8 bases. The CDR3 has 15 residues. Per germline, CDR1 SEHNR and CDR2 FQNEAQ (reference sequence). The trim removed 3 bases at V and 7 bases at J, leaving 8 bases unmatched.

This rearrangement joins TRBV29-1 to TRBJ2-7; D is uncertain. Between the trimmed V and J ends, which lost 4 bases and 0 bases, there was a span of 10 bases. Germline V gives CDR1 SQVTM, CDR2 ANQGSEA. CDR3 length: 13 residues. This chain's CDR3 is CSVAASSSYEQYF. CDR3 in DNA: TGCAGCGTTGCAGCTAGTAGCTCCTACGAGCAGTACTTC.

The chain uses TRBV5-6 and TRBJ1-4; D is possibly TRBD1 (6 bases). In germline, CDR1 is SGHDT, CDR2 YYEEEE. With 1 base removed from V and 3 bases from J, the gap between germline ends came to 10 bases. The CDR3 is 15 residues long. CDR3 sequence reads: CASSLKTGSNEKLFF. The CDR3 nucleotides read TGTGCCAGCAGCTTGAAAACAGGGTCTAATGAAAAACTGTTTTTT.

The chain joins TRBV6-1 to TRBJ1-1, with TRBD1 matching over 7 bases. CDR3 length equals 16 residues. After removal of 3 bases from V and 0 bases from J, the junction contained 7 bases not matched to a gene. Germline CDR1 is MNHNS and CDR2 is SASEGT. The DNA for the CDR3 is TGTGCCAGCAGTGACTATCAGGGGGTAATGAACACTGAAGCTTTCTTT. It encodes CASSDYQGVMNTEAFF.

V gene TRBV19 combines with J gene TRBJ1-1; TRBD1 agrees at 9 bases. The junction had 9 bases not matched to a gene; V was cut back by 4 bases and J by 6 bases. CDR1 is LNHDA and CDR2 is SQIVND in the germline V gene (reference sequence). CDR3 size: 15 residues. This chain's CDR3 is CASSTPGQGKSEAFF. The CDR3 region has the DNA TGTGCCAGTAGTACACCGGGACAGGGAAAATCTGAAGCTTTCTTT.

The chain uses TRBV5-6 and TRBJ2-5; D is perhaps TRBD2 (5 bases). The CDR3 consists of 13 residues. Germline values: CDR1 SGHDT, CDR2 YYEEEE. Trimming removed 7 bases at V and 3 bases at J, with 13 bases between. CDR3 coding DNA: TGTGCCAGCGCCCGTCGGGGAGAAGAGACCCAGTACTTC. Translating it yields CASARRGEETQYF.

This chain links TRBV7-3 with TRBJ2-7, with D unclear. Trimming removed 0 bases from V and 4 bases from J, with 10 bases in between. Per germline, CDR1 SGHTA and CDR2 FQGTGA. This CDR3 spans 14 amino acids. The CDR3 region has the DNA TGTGCCAGCAGCTTAACGGCGTCAGGATACGAGCAGTACTTC. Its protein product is CASSLTASGYEQYF.

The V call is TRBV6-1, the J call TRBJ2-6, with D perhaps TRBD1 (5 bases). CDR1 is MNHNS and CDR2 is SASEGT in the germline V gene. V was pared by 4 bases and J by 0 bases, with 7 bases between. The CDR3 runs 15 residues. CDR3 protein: CASSGQLSGANVLTF. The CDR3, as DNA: TGTGCCAGCAGTGGACAGCTCTCTGGGGCCAACGTCCTGACTTTC.

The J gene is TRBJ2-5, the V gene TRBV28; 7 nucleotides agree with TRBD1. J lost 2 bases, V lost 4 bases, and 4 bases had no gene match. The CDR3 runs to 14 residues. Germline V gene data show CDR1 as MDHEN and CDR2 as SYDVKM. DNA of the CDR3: TGTGCCAGCAGTTGGGACAGTAGTCAAGAGACCCAGTACTTC. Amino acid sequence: CASSWDSSQETQYF.

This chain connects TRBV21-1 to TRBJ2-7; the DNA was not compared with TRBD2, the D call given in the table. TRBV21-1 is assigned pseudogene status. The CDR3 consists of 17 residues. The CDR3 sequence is CASSFGASGSRSYEQYF. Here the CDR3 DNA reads TGTGCCAGCAGCTTCGGGGCTAGCGGGAGTCGGTCCTACGAGCAGTACTTC.

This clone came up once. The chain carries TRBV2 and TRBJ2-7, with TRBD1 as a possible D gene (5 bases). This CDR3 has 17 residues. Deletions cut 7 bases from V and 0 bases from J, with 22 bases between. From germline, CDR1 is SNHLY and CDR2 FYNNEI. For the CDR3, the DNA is TGTGCCAGCAAAGGACCGCGATTACTCGACAGCTCCTACGAGCAGTACTTC. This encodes CASKGPRLLDSSYEQYF.

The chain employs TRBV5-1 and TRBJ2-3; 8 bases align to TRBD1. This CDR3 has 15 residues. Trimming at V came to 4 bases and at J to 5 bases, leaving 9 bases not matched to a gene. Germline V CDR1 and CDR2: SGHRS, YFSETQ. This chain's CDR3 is CASSPSDRVGDTQYF. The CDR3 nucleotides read TGCGCCAGCAGCCCTTCGGACAGGGTGGGAGATACGCAGTATTTT. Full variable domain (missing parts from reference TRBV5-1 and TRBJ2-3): KAGVTQTPRYLIKTRGQQVTLSCSPISGHRSVSWYQQTPGQGLQFLFEYFSETQRNKGNFPGRFSGRQFSNSRSEMNVSTLELGDSALYLCASSPSDRVGDTQYFGPGTRLTVL.

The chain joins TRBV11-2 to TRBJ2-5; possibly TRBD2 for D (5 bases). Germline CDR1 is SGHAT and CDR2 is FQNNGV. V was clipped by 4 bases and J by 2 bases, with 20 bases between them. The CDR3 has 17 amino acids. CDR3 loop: CASSSSLTIGSQETQYF. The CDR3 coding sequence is TGTGCCAGCAGCTCCTCCCTGACTATCGGATCGCAAGAGACCCAGTACTTC.